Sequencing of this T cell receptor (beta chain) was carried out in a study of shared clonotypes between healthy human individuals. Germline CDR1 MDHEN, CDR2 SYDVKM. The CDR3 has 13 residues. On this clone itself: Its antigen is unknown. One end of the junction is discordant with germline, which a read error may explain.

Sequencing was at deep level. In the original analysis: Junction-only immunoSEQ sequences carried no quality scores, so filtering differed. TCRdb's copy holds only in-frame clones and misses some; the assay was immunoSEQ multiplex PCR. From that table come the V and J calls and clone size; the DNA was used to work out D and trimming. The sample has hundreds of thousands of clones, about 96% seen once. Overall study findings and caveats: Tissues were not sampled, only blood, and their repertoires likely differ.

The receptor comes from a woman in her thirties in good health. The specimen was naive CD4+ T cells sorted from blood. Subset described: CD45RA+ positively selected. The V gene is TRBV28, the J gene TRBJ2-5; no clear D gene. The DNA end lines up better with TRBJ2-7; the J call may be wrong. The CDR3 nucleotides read TGTGCCAGCAGAGCAGCCGCCTCCAACGAGCAGTACTTC. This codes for CASRAAASNEQYF.